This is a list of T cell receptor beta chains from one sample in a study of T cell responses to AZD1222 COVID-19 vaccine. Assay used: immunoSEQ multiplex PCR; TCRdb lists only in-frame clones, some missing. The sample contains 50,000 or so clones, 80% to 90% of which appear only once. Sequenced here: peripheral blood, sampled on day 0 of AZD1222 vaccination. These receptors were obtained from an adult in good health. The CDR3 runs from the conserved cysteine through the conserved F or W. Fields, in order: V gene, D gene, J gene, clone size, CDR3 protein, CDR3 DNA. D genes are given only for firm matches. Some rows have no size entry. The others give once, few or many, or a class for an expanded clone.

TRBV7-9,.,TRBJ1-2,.,CASSLLGRIYGYTF,TGTGCCAGCAGCTTATTGGGCAGAATCTATGGCTACACCTTC
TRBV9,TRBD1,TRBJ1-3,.,CASSVRTGFSGNTIYF,TGTGCCAGCAGCGTTAGGACAGGATTCTCTGGAAACACCATATATTTT
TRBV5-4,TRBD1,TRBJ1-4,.,CASSGPGQGQEKLFF,TGTGCCAGCAGCGGTCCGGGACAGGGTCAAGAAAAACTGTTTTTT
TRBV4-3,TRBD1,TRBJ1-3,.,CASSQDPTGASSGNTIYF,TGCGCCAGCAGCCAAGACCCGACAGGGGCGAGCTCTGGAAACACCATATATTTT
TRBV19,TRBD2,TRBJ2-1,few,CASSIDLESGRTYNEQFF,TGTGCCAGTAGTATAGATCTGGAAAGCGGGAGAACCTACAATGAGCAGTTCTTC
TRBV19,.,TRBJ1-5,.,CASNSRNQPQHF,TGTGCCAGTAACAGTCGCAATCAGCCCCAGCATTTT
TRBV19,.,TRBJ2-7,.,CASSTTGYEEQYF,TGTGCCAGTAGTACCACAGGGTACGAAGAGCAGTACTTC
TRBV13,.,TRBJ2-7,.,CASSSRTGEQYF,TGTGCCAGCAGCTCAAGGACGGGAGAGCAGTACTTC
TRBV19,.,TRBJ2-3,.,CASSMTVTDTQYF,TGTGCCAGTAGTATGACAGTCACAGATACGCAGTATTTT
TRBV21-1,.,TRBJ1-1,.,CASSNDGTVSEAFF,TGTGCCAGCAGCAACGACGGGACAGTCTCTGAAGCTTTCTTT
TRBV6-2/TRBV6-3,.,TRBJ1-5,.,CASSYYQTPQHF,TGTGCCAGCAGTTACTACCAGACGCCCCAGCATTTT
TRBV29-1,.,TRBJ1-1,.,CSVNRVGDTEAFF,TGCAGCGTCAACAGGGTAGGGGACACTGAAGCTTTCTTT
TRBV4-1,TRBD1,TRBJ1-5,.,CASSPQRGQGGQPQHF,TGCGCCAGCAGCCCCCAAAGAGGACAGGGAGGACAGCCCCAGCATTTT
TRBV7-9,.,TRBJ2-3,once,CASSRDYTDTQYF,TGTGCCAGCAGCCGAGACTACACAGATACGCAGTATTTT
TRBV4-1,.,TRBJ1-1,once,CASSQAGILLFFF,TGCGCCAGCAGCCAAGCGGGGATTCTCTTGTTCTTCTTT
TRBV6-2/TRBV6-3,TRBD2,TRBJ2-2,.,CASSYSLTSGRRNGELFF,TGTGCCAGCAGTTACTCCCTGACTAGCGGGAGGAGAAACGGGGAGCTGTTTTTT
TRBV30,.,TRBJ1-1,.,CAWSVGGRDTEAFF,TGTGCCTGGAGTGTTGGGGGGAGGGACACTGAAGCTTTCTTT
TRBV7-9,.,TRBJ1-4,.,CASSLQGGSEKLFF,TGTGCCAGCAGCTTACAGGGCGGGAGTGAAAAACTGTTTTTT
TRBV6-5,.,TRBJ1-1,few,CASSYTKRRTNTEAFF,TGTGCCAGCAGTTACACCAAGAGACGGACGAACACTGAAGCTTTCTTT
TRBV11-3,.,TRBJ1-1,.,CASSSTGTLNTEAFF,TGTGCCAGCAGCTCTACCGGGACACTGAACACTGAAGCTTTCTTT
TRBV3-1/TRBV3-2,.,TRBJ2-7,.,CASSQAFSAGYEQYF,TGTGCCAGCAGCCAAGCGTTTTCCGCGGGATACGAGCAGTACTTC
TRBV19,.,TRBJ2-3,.,CASSKKSEVTDTQYF,TGTGCCAGTAGTAAGAAGTCCGAAGTAACAGATACGCAGTATTTT
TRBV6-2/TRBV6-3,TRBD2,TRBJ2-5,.,CASSYPAGASGQETQYF,TGTGCCAGCAGTTACCCTGCCGGGGCTAGCGGTCAAGAGACCCAGTACTTC
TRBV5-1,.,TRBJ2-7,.,CASSPDGTGNYEQYF,TGCGCCAGCAGCCCGGACGGGACTGGCAACTACGAGCAGTACTTC
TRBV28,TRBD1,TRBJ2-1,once,CASSFPTGGTYNEQFF,TGTGCCAGCAGTTTCCCGACAGGGGGAACTTACAATGAGCAGTTCTTC
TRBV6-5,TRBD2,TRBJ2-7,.,CASSYREAYEQYF,TGTGCCAGCAGTTACCGGGAGGCCTACGAGCAGTACTTC
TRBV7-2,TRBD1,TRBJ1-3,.,CASRPTDRDSGNTIYF,TGTGCCAGCAGACCTACCGACAGGGATTCTGGAAACACCATATATTTT
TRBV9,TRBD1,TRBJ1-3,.,CASSTHSTRDSTSSGNTIYF,TGTGCCAGCAGCACGCACAGTACCCGGGACAGTACCTCCTCTGGAAACACCATATATTTT
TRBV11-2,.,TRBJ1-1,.,CASSYGGQTEAFF,TGTGCCAGCAGCTATGGGGGGCAAACTGAAGCTTTCTTT
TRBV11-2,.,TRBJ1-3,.,CASSLGRTGNTIYF,TGTGCCAGCAGCTTAGGAAGGACCGGAAACACCATATATTTT
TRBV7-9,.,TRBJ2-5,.,CASSGGAEETQYF,TGTGCCAGCAGCGGAGGAGCGGAAGAGACCCAGTACTTC
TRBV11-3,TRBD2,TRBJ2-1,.,CASSLRRTSGRANEQFF,TGTGCCAGCAGCTTACGGCGAACTAGCGGGAGGGCCAATGAGCAGTTCTTC
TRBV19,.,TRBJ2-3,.,CASSSSSEPSTDTQYF,TGTGCCAGTAGTTCCTCTAGCGAGCCTAGCACAGATACGCAGTATTTT
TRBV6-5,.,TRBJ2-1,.,CASSTSSPRNEQFF,TGTGCCAGCAGTACCTCCTCCCCTAGAAATGAGCAGTTCTTC
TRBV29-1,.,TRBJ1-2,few,CSVGGDDGYTF,TGCAGCGTCGGTGGGGATGACGGCTACACCTTC
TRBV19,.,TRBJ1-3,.,CASSTGSSGNTIYF,TGTGCCAGTAGTACGGGCAGCTCTGGAAACACCATATATTTT
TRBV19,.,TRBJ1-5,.,CASTSIKRWDQPQHF,TGTGCCAGTACTTCGATAAAAAGGTGGGATCAGCCCCAGCATTTT
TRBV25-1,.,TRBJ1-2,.,CASSEGTVYGYTF,TGTGCCAGCAGTGAAGGGACCGTCTATGGCTACACCTTC
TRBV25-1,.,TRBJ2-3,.,CASSVGGYADTQYF,TGTGCCAGCAGTGTAGGGGGTTACGCAGATACGCAGTATTTT
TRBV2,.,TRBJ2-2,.,CASGVADAGELFF,TGTGCCAGCGGGGTAGCGGACGCCGGGGAGCTGTTTTTT
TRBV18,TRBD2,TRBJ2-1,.,CASSPPHSGRDLDEQFF,TGTGCCAGCTCACCACCGCATAGCGGGAGGGACCTGGATGAGCAGTTCTTC
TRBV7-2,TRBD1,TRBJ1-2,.,CASSFQGESSNYGYTF,TGTGCCAGCAGCTTCCAGGGGGAGTCCTCTAACTATGGCTACACCTTC
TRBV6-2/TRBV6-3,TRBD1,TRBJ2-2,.,CASSDRGSNTGELFF,TGTGCCAGCAGTGACAGGGGAAGCAACACCGGGGAGCTGTTTTTT
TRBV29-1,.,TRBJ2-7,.,CSVDQGKGYEQYF,TGCAGCGTTGATCAGGGGAAGGGCTACGAGCAGTACTTC
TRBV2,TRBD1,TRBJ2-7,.,CAVRGNEQYF,TGTGCCGTCAGGGGGAACGAGCAGTACTTC
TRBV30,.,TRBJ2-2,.,CAWSKSTGELFF,TGTGCCTGGAGCAAGAGCACCGGGGAGCTGTTTTTT
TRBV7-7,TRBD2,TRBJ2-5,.,CASSTGLAGETQYF,TGTGCCAGCAGTACCGGACTAGCGGGAGAGACCCAGTACTTC
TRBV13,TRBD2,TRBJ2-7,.,CASSLGRASGDYEQYF,TGTGCCAGCAGCTTAGGCCGGGCTAGCGGCGACTACGAGCAGTACTTC
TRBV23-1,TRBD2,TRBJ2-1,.,CASSQPGLVLYEQFF,TGCGCCAGCAGTCAGCCGGGACTAGTTTTGTATGAGCAGTTCTTC
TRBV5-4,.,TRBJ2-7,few,CASSLGGGYEQYF,TGTGCCAGCAGCTTAGGGGGAGGCTACGAGCAGTACTTC
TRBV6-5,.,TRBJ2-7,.,CASSGYEQYF,TGTGCCAGCTCAGGCTACGAGCAGTACTTC
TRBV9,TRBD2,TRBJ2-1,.,CASSRGLAGGTEQFF,TGTGCCAGCAGCCGGGGGTTAGCGGGAGGGACTGAGCAGTTCTTC
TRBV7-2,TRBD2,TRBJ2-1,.,CASSPEAGGRREKFNEQFF,TGTGCCAGCAGCCCCGAGGCGGGGGGGAGGCGGGAGAAATTTAATGAGCAGTTCTTC
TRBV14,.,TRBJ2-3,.,CASSRRPGIPTEMDTQYF,TGTGCCAGCAGCCGCCGGCCAGGCATCCCCACTGAGATGGATACGCAGTATTTT
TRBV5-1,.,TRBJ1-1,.,CASSFEGSTEAFF,TGCGCCAGCAGCTTTGAGGGGAGCACTGAAGCTTTCTTT
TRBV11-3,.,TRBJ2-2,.,CASSLSLGNTGELFF,TGTGCCAGCAGCTTAAGTTTGGGAAACACCGGGGAGCTGTTTTTT
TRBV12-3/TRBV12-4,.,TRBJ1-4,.,CASSRDLNEKLFF,TGTGCCAGCAGCCGGGATCTAAATGAAAAACTGTTTTTT
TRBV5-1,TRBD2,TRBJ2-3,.,CASSAVTSGSGSDTQYF,TGCGCCAGCAGCGCCGTGACTAGCGGGAGTGGATCAGATACGCAGTATTTT